Shown below are 11 T cell receptor beta chains from a single sample sequenced in a study of blood T cell repertoires in COVID-19. The assay was immunoSEQ multiplex PCR, and TCRdb's table has in-frame clones only and misses some. The sample shows 60,000 to 85,000 clones, 80% of them seen only once. The sequencing input was peripheral blood. These receptors were taken from a man in his sixties or seventies who had recovered from COVID-19.

This clone occurred a few times. CDR3 region: CASSGLGTDFTGELFF. For the CDR3, the DNA is TGTGCCAGCTCAGGTTTAGGGACAGACTTCACCGGGGAGCTGTTTTTT. The J gene is TRBJ2-2, the V gene TRBV18, with 7 bases matching TRBD1. Germline V gene sequence: CDR1 KGHSH, CDR2 LQKENI. Trimming removed 5 bases from V and 4 bases from J; junction bases left unmatched: 10. There are 16 residues in the CDR3.

The chain has TRBV5-1 and TRBJ2-5, with TRBD1 matching over 10 bases. V was clipped by 5 bases and J by 3 bases; unmatched bases: 4. The germline V gene has CDR1 SGHRS and CDR2 YFSETQ. This CDR3 is 14 amino acids long. The CDR3 region is CASSPGQGEETQYF. CDR3 bases: TGCGCCAGCAGTCCTGGACAGGGGGAAGAGACCCAGTACTTC.

This clone was found many times. V usage is TRBV5-1 and J usage is TRBJ2-3; 8 nucleotides align to TRBD1. The CDR3 contains 16 residues. V trimming: 0 bases; J trimming: 1 base; junction bases outside the gene matches: 4. Germline V lookup: CDR1 SGHRS, CDR2 YFSETQ. In DNA, the CDR3 is TGCGCCAGCAGCTTGGCCACGGGACAGGGCACAGATACGCAGTATTTT. Encoded protein: CASSLATGQGTDTQYF. Full variable domain (outside the CDR3, taken from reference TRBV5-1 and TRBJ2-3): KAGVTQTPRYLIKTRGQQVTLSCSPISGHRSVSWYQQTPGQGLQFLFEYFSETQRNKGNFPGRFSGRQFSNSRSEMNVSTLELGDSALYLCASSLATGQGTDTQYFGPGTRLTVL.

Only a few counts were recorded for this clone. CDR3 in DNA: TGTGCCAGCAGTGAACGACAGGGGGCTAACGGGGAGCTGTTTTTT. It is translated as CASSERQGANGELFF. The chain couples TRBV6-1 to TRBJ2-2; TRBD1 aligns across 10 bases. Germline V lookup: CDR1 MNHNS, CDR2 SASEGT. This CDR3 comprises 15 residues. The ends lost 2 bases at V and 7 bases at J; junction bases unmatched: 4.

This clone was recorded once. The rearrangement joins TRBV5-1 to TRBJ2-5, with D possibly matching TRBD1 (6 bases). CDR1 and CDR2 from the germline V gene are SGHRS and YFSETQ. V shed 1 base and J shed 4 bases, with 14 bases lying between them. The CDR3 sequence is 15 residues long. The chain's CDR3 is CASSLIGQGGETQYF. The CDR3, as DNA: TGCGCCAGCAGCTTGATCGGGCAAGGGGGAGAGACCCAGTACTTC.

This chain uses TRBV14 with TRBJ2-5; the D gene is possibly TRBD1 (7 bases). The V end lost 4 bases, the J end lost 5 bases, and 23 bases lay between the germline ends. Germline assignment: CDR1 SGHDN and CDR2 FVKESK. CDR3 length: 17 residues. This chain's CDR3 is CASSLIGTDRATETQYF. The CDR3 DNA follows: TGTGCCAGCAGCCTAATTGGGACTGACAGGGCGACTGAGACCCAGTACTTC.

The rearrangement uses TRBV6-5 and TRBJ1-3, with a weak D call TRBD1 (5 bases). The V gene lost 2 bases and the J gene lost 0 bases, with 11 bases spanning the gap. The germline V gene encodes CDR1 MNHEY and CDR2 SVGAGI. The CDR3 sequence is 16 residues long. CDR3 protein: CASSYRQPYSGNTIYF. In DNA form, the CDR3 reads TGTGCCAGCAGTTACCGACAGCCCTACTCTGGAAACACCATATATTTT.

V gene TRBV7-9 combines with J gene TRBJ1-2; 10 bases line up with TRBD1. The CDR3 extends over 14 amino acids. With V trimmed by 5 bases and J by 4 bases, 4 bases remained unmatched. Germline CDR1 reads SEHNR; CDR2 reads FQNEAQ (reference sequence). The CDR3 is CASSVGQGGYGYTF. The CDR3 DNA reads TGTGCCAGCAGCGTCGGACAGGGGGGCTATGGCTACACCTTC.

The CDR3 coding sequence is TGTGCCAGTAGCAAGACTAGCGGGAGGTTTCTAAGCTCCTACAATGAGCAGTTCTTC. It encodes CASSKTSGRFLSSYNEQFF. The chain carries TRBV19 and TRBJ2-1; 13 bases fit TRBD2. With V trimmed by 6 bases and J by 0 bases, 11 bases remained unmatched. The germline V gene has CDR1 LNHDA and CDR2 SQIVND (reference sequence). The CDR3 consists of 19 residues.

There are a few counts of this clone. The V and J genes are TRBV12-3 or TRBV12-4 and TRBJ1-1; TRBD1 agrees at 7 bases. This CDR3 comprises 12 residues. V dropped 5 bases and J dropped 8; count of bases not matched to a gene: 5. The CDR3 DNA is TGTGCCAGCAGTATTGGGACAGACGAAGCTTTCTTT. Translation: CASSIGTDEAFF.

This clone was found a few times. V usage is TRBV14 and J usage is TRBJ2-2, with 11 bases that match TRBD2. Looked up from germline, CDR1 is SGHDN and CDR2 is FVKESK. The junction had 3 bases not matched to a gene; V was cut back by 4 bases and J by 2 bases. The CDR3 extends over 16 amino acids. The chain's CDR3 is CASSPGLAGNTGELFF. The DNA for the CDR3 is TGTGCCAGCAGCCCAGGACTAGCGGGTAACACCGGGGAGCTGTTTTTT. Drawing the rest from reference TRBV14 and TRBJ2-2, the complete variable domain is EAGVTQFPSHSVIEKGQTVTLRCDPISGHDNLYWYRRVMGKEIKFLLHFVKESKQDESGMPNNRFLAERTGGTYSTLKVQPAELEDSGVYFCASSPGLAGNTGELFFGEGSRLTVL.